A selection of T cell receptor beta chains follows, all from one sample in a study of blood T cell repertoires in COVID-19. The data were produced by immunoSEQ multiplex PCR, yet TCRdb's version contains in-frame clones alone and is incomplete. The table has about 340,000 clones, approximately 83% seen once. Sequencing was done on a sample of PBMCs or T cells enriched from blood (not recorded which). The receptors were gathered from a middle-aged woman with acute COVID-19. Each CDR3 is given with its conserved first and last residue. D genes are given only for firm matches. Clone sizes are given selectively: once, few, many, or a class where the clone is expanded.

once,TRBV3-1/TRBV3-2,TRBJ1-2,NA,CASSHSPDYGYTF,TGTGCCAGCAGCCATTCCCCGGACTATGGCTACACCTTC
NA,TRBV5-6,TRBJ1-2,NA,CASSFFHNRVLSGYTF,TGTGCCAGCAGCTTCTTCCATAACAGGGTACTTTCAGGCTACACCTTC
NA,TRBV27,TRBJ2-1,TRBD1,CASSFISGTGSLNEQFF,TGTGCCAGCAGTTTTATTTCTGGGACAGGGTCCCTCAATGAGCAGTTCTTC
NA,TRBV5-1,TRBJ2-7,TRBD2,CASSLDSLAGEQYF,TGCGCCAGCAGCTTGGATTCCTTAGCGGGTGAGCAGTACTTC
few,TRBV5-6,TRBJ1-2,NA,CASSLPGAGSSGDYTF,TGTGCCAGCAGCTTGCCAGGAGCAGGGTCAAGTGGGGACTACACCTTC
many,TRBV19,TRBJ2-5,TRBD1,CASSTGDRVFQETQYF,TGTGCCAGTAGTACTGGGGACAGGGTCTTCCAAGAGACCCAGTACTTC
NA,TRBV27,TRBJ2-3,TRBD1,CASRPGQGRTDTQYF,TGTGCCAGCAGGCCGGGACAGGGGCGTACAGATACGCAGTATTTT
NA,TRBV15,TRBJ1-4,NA,CATSRETGNPNEKLFF,TGTGCCACCAGCAGAGAAACAGGGAACCCTAATGAAAAACTGTTTTTT
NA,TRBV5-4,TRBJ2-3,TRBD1,CASSFRTGNSDTQYF,TGTGCCAGCAGCTTTCGGACAGGGAACTCAGATACGCAGTATTTT
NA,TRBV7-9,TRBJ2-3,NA,CASSLKSSIDTDTQYF,TGTGCCAGCAGCTTAAAAAGCTCAATAGACACAGATACGCAGTATTTT
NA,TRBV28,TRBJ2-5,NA,CASSSPGAGGAGTQYF,TGTGCCAGCAGTTCCCCCGGAGCGGGTGGGGCAGGGACCCAGTACTTC
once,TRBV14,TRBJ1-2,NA,CASSQFQGGYGYTF,TGTGCCAGCAGCCAATTCCAGGGTGGCTATGGCTACACCTTC
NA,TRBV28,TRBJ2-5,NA,CASSYSDRFQETQYF,TGTGCCAGCAGTTACTCGGACAGATTTCAAGAGACCCAGTACTTC
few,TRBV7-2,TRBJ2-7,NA,CASRSVSYEQYF,TGTGCCAGCAGGTCTGTCTCCTACGAGCAGTACTTC
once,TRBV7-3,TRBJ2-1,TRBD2,CASSLSSGGFLGNEQFF,TGTGCCAGCAGCTTATCTAGCGGGGGGTTCTTGGGGAATGAGCAGTTCTTC
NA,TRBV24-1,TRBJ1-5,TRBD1,CATSDGQGVGNQPQHF,TGTGCCACCAGTGACGGACAGGGAGTGGGCAATCAGCCCCAGCATTTT
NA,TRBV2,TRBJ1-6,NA,CAAAGARDSPLHF,TGTGCCGCAGCGGGGGCCCGAGATTCACCCCTCCACTTT
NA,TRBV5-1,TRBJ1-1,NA,CASSPGVGMNTEAFF,TGCGCCAGCAGTCCAGGGGTGGGGATGAACACTGAAGCTTTCTTT
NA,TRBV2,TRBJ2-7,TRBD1,CASKGQGINEQYF,TGTGCCAGCAAAGGACAGGGAATCAACGAGCAGTACTTC
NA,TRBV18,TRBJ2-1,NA,CASSLMTSSSANEQFF,TGTGCCAGCTCCCTTATGACTAGTAGTTCCGCTAATGAGCAGTTCTTC
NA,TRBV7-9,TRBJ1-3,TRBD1,CASSLSVTGSGNTIYF,TGTGCCAGCAGCTTAAGCGTGACAGGGTCTGGAAACACCATATATTTT
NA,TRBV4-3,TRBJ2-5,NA,CASSQVSRGAQETQYF,TGCGCCAGCAGCCAAGTTAGCAGGGGGGCGCAAGAGACCCAGTACTTC
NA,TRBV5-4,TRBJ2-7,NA,CASSQDSLSYEQYF,TGTGCCAGCAGCCAAGACAGCCTTTCCTACGAGCAGTACTTC
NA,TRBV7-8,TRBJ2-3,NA,CASTASTDTQYF,TGTGCCTCGACAGCTAGCACAGATACGCAGTATTTT
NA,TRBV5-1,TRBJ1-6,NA,CASRDRRGSYNSPLHF,TGCGCCAGCAGGGATCGGAGGGGTTCCTATAATTCACCCCTCCACTTT
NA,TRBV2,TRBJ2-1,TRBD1,CASSEQDRAYNEQFF,TGTGCCAGCAGTGAACAGGACAGGGCCTACAATGAGCAGTTCTTC